This T cell receptor beta chain was captured by sequencing in a study of T cell responses to AZD1222 COVID-19 vaccine (dated by TCRdb to the early 2020s). Background on the whole study: A total of under 250 trial participants underwent TCR sequencing, of whom under 220 had received two doses of AZD1222 and some 25 had received two doses of the MenACWY control vaccine. Trial participants were enrolled by age into subgroups of 18-55, 56-69 and 70-plus years, and about 150, 27 and 61 TCR-sequenced participants, respectively, were included in these subgroups.

V is cut back by 3 bases and J by 7 bases, with 17 bases in the junction unmatched. CDR1 SQVTM and CDR2 ANQGSEA were looked up in the germline V gene. Inclusive of the bounding cysteine and phenylalanine, the CDR3 is 16 residues long. The read is trimmed to its CDR3 DNA, 48 bases read in frame from base 1. Details on this clone: This clone's antigen is unknown. Per-base quality was not reported, and no clone a single base away is much larger than it.

The CDR3 regions of human TCRbeta chains were analyzed by immunosequencing. The paper's processing steps were these. Repertoire TCRs were matched against a reference library of SARS-CoV-2-specific TCRs generated with the MIRA antigen-specificity platform. Breadth meant the fraction of unique TCRs that were SARS-CoV-2-associated, whereas depth meant the fraction of total T cells that were SARS-CoV-2-associated. Using the MIRA data, each spike-specific TCR was mapped to the spike region that the TCR reacts to and placed in a CD4 or CD8 class. Log10-transformed breadth and depth values were compared by one-way ANOVA with Sidak's multiple comparisons tests. What TCRdb holds here is the immuneACCESS table cut down to in-frame rearrangements. Part of the clones is not present; checked against another copy, under half of the missing clones reflect an unresolved V gene, and the others are unexplained. V, J and clone size derive from that table, while D and trimming were established from the DNA sequence. The sample table lists approximately 160,000 clones, around 90% of them with a count of one. The top ten constitute 1% to 1.4% of the sample.

On the study overall, not on this receptor specifically: A significant rise in spike-specific TCR breadth and depth was observed after two AZD1222 doses relative to day 0 and relative to MenACWY recipients. No day 14 peak-response samples were available, so repertoires were characterized only after the peak T cell response. The 56-69-year group was small, and its depth increase did not reach significance, likely because of low power. Participants were mostly white British and included more females than males, and it was suggested by the authors that clonal diversity may have been underestimated. The vaccine-associated CD4 TCRs covered the entire spike protein, and the dominant responses fell in regions 160-218 and 743-854. Conclusions about previously exposed vaccinees were limited because only a handful of AZD1222 recipients were SARS-CoV-2 seropositive at baseline. Nearly half of unique spike-specific TCRs reportedly recognized epitopes outside regions mutated in the B.1.351 and B.1.1.7 variants.

In the paper's terms, the time point label means: about 28 days (+/-7) after the second vaccine dose. AZD1222 recipients with second doses at about 4 weeks or about 12 weeks were pooled, because spike-specific TCR depth and breadth did not differ between schedules. Vaccinee samples were obtained from the UK trials COV001 and COV002, which included a single-blind randomized controlled phase 2/3 trial of AZD1222 (ChAdOx1 nCoV-19) in healthy adults. Trial participant PBMC samples were collected at day 0 and day 28 after the second dose for TCRbeta chain sequencing. The receptor chain draws on TRBV29-1 and TRBJ1-2; a stretch of 7 junction bases matches TRBD1. Sequenced material: peripheral blood, taken 28 days after the second AZD1222 dose. This TCR came from an adult who received the AZD1222 COVID-19 vaccine. The CDR3 reads CSVDTRLLEGAGGYTF. Here is the DNA: TGCAGCGTTGATACACGGCTCTTGGAGGGGGCTGGTGGCTACACCTTC.